The 6 T cell receptor beta chains listed next were all sequenced from one sample in a study of T cell changes during pregnancy in multiple sclerosis. TCRdb's table, derived via immunoSEQ multiplex PCR, lists solely in-frame clones and lacks some. The repertoire consists of under 40,000 clones, with about 92% occurring once and the leading ten covering approximately 0.41%. The material was CD4+ T cells from peripheral blood mononuclear cells, obtained in the third trimester of pregnancy. These receptors were taken from a female donor in good health, enrolled as a control in a pregnancy study.

J is TRBJ1-2 and V is TRBV29-1; no clear D gene. From germline, CDR1 is SQVTM and CDR2 ANQGSEA. CDR3 length: 10 residues. V lost 7 bases to trimming and J lost 8 bases, with 11 bases between them. The DNA of the CDR3 is TGCAGCGCCTATCAACAGGGCTACACCTTC. The encoded protein is CSAYQQGYTF.

The V gene is TRBV21-1, the J gene TRBJ1-2; the DNA was not used to check the table's D call, TRBD1. TRBV21-1 is reported as a pseudogene. CDR3 length: 16 residues. The CDR3 coding sequence is TGTGCCAGCAGCAAAGCGCTTTATCACAGAGACTATGGCTACACCTTC. Its translation is CASSKALYHRDYGYTF.

The genes are TRBV18 and TRBJ1-4; D possibly corresponds to TRBD1 (5 bases). The germline CDR1 and CDR2 sequences are KGHSH and LQKENI. With 6 bases removed from V and 8 bases from J, the gap between germline ends came to 13 bases. This CDR3 spans 13 amino acids. The CDR3 spells CASSPPGGEKLFF. In DNA, the CDR3 is TGTGCCAGCTCTCCCCCGGGGGGGGAAAAACTGTTTTTT.

Only a few counts were recorded for this clone. V usage is TRBV11-2 and J usage is TRBJ2-2; D is perhaps TRBD1 (5 bases). Trimming took off 10 bases at V and 6 bases at J, with 9 bases between the two ends. The CDR3 is made up of 11 amino acids. Per germline, CDR1 SGHAT and CDR2 FQNNGV. The CDR3 DNA is TGTGCCATCCTACAGGCCGGGGAGCTGTTTTTT. Translated, it gives CAILQAGELFF.

V is TRBV30 and J is TRBJ1-6; D remains ambiguous. This CDR3 has 13 residues. Germline CDR1 GTSNPN, CDR2 SVGIG (reference sequence). Deletions cut 0 bases from V and 13 bases from J, with 13 bases between. The CDR3 protein is CAWSVQPQSPLHF. DNA for the CDR3: TGTGCCTGGAGTGTACAACCACAATCTCCCCTCCACTTT.

This sequence joins TRBV7-2 and TRBJ1-2; D may be TRBD1 (5 bases). CDR3 length: 13 amino acids. Trimming cost V 0 bases and J 5 bases, with 7 bases left between them. The germline V gene has CDR1 SGHTA and CDR2 FQGNSA. CDR3 nucleotide sequence: TGTGCCAGCAGCTTAGCAGGGGCTTATGGCTACACCTTC. Translation: CASSLAGAYGYTF.